These T cell receptor beta chains were read from a single sample in a study of OX40 agonist ivuxolimab in advanced cancers. The method was immunoSEQ multiplex PCR; TCRdb's version includes in-frame clones alone and lacks a portion of them. The sample holds tens of thousands of clones; nearly 90% are singletons and the top ten take about 0.3%. Sequences were derived from CD4+ or CD8+ T cells sorted from blood, sampled in a trial of the OX40 agonist ivuxolimab. The source of these receptors is an adult with an advanced solid tumor such as melanoma, head and neck, liver or kidney cancer. Both conserved end residues are part of each CDR3. Fields, in order: CDR3 protein, CDR3 DNA, clone size, J gene, D gene, V gene. A D gene is named only where the DNA matches it firmly. For some rows the clone size is stated as once, few or many, or as a class when expanded; others skip it.

cdr3_aa: CASSPGLYEQYF
cdr3_nt: TGTGCCAGCAGCCCGGGACTCTACGAGCAGTACTTC
clone_size: NA
j_call: TRBJ2-7
d_call: NA
v_call: TRBV2

cdr3_aa: CASSESGRPEAFF
cdr3_nt: TGTGCCAGCAGTGAATCGGGGAGGCCTGAAGCTTTCTTT
clone_size: few
j_call: TRBJ1-1
d_call: NA
v_call: TRBV6-1

cdr3_aa: CAMTRETGSRAGELFF
cdr3_nt: TGTGCCATGACCCGTGAGACAGGGAGTCGGGCCGGGGAGCTGTTTTTT
clone_size: NA
j_call: TRBJ2-2
d_call: TRBD1
v_call: TRBV10-3

cdr3_aa: CATSRDTFNQPQHF
cdr3_nt: TGTGCCACATCCCGGGACACCTTCAATCAGCCCCAGCATTTT
clone_size: NA
j_call: TRBJ1-5
d_call: NA
v_call: TRBV19

cdr3_aa: CASSLGRGGGKNSPLHF
cdr3_nt: TGTGCCAGCAGCTTAGGAAGGGGAGGGGGGAAAAATTCACCCCTCCACTTT
clone_size: NA
j_call: TRBJ1-6
d_call: NA
v_call: TRBV7-2

cdr3_aa: CASSVLAGGRVTDTQYF
cdr3_nt: TGTGCCAGCAGTGTTCTAGCGGGGGGGCGGGTCACAGATACGCAGTATTTT
clone_size: NA
j_call: TRBJ2-3
d_call: TRBD2
v_call: TRBV2

cdr3_aa: CASSTTSGGVQETQYF
cdr3_nt: TGTGCCAGCAGCACCACTAGCGGGGGAGTTCAAGAGACCCAGTACTTC
clone_size: NA
j_call: TRBJ2-5
d_call: TRBD2
v_call: TRBV7-9

cdr3_aa: CASSTNRGSGGLETQYF
cdr3_nt: TGTGCCAGTAGTACCAATAGGGGGTCGGGAGGTTTGGAGACCCAGTACTTC
clone_size: NA
j_call: TRBJ2-5
d_call: NA
v_call: TRBV19

cdr3_aa: CASSQGQQSYNEQFF
cdr3_nt: TGTGCCAGCAGCCAAGGTCAGCAATCCTACAATGAGCAGTTCTTC
clone_size: NA
j_call: TRBJ2-1
d_call: NA
v_call: TRBV14

cdr3_aa: CASSEEGGRFNSPLHF
cdr3_nt: TGTGCCAGCAGTGAAGAGGGTGGGCGGTTTAATTCACCCCTCCACTTT
clone_size: NA
j_call: TRBJ1-6
d_call: NA
v_call: TRBV2

cdr3_aa: CSVEGQGDHGYTF
cdr3_nt: TGCAGCGTTGAAGGTCAGGGGGATCATGGCTACACCTTC
clone_size: NA
j_call: TRBJ1-2
d_call: TRBD1
v_call: TRBV29-1

cdr3_aa: CASSDLDIYEQYF
cdr3_nt: TGCGCCAGCAGCGACCTGGACATTTACGAGCAGTACTTC
clone_size: NA
j_call: TRBJ2-7
d_call: NA
v_call: TRBV5-1

cdr3_aa: CASSQEYMANLEAFF
cdr3_nt: TGCGCCAGCAGCCAAGAATATATGGCGAACTTAGAAGCTTTCTTT
clone_size: NA
j_call: TRBJ1-1
d_call: NA
v_call: TRBV4-3

cdr3_aa: CASSRASWDTEAFF
cdr3_nt: TGTGCCAGCAGTAGAGCTTCATGGGACACTGAAGCTTTCTTT
clone_size: NA
j_call: TRBJ1-1
d_call: NA
v_call: TRBV7-8

cdr3_aa: CASSPGTGFTDTQYF
cdr3_nt: TGTGCCAGCAGCCCAGGGACAGGGTTCACAGATACGCAGTATTTT
clone_size: NA
j_call: TRBJ2-3
d_call: TRBD1
v_call: TRBV11-2

cdr3_aa: CASSKNDAGAAREQYF
cdr3_nt: TGCGCCAGCAGCAAAAATGACGCAGGGGCTGCGCGCGAGCAGTACTTC
clone_size: NA
j_call: TRBJ2-7
d_call: NA
v_call: TRBV5-1

cdr3_aa: CASSLGASGTDTQYF
cdr3_nt: TGTGCCAGCAGCCTAGGGGCCTCGGGCACAGATACGCAGTATTTT
clone_size: NA
j_call: TRBJ2-3
d_call: NA
v_call: TRBV7-6

cdr3_aa: CASSQGDRGKANEKLFF
cdr3_nt: TGCGCCAGCAGTCAAGGCGACAGGGGGAAAGCTAATGAAAAACTGTTTTTT
clone_size: once
j_call: TRBJ1-4
d_call: TRBD1
v_call: TRBV23-1

cdr3_aa: CASSATLGTGYGYTF
cdr3_nt: TGTGCCAGCAGTGCCACCTTGGGGACGGGCTATGGCTACACCTTC
clone_size: NA
j_call: TRBJ1-2
d_call: NA
v_call: TRBV6-4

cdr3_aa: CASSRGLQKNIQYF
cdr3_nt: TGTGCCAGCAGCCGGGGCCTACAAAAAAACATTCAGTACTTC
clone_size: NA
j_call: TRBJ2-4
d_call: NA
v_call: TRBV2

cdr3_aa: CASSYPAGTGNEKLFF
cdr3_nt: TGCGCCAGCAGCTACCCTGCCGGGACAGGGAACGAAAAACTGTTTTTT
clone_size: NA
j_call: TRBJ1-4
d_call: TRBD1
v_call: TRBV4-1

cdr3_aa: CASALGTSLGNEQFF
cdr3_nt: TGTGCCAGCGCCTTAGGAACATCTTTGGGGAATGAGCAGTTCTTC
clone_size: NA
j_call: TRBJ2-1
d_call: NA
v_call: TRBV6-4

cdr3_aa: CASRDPGSNQPQHF
cdr3_nt: TGTGCCAGCAGAGACCCGGGAAGCAATCAGCCCCAGCATTTT
clone_size: NA
j_call: TRBJ1-5
d_call: NA
v_call: TRBV6-5

cdr3_aa: CASSLGRGRDTDTQYF
cdr3_nt: TGTGCCAGCAGCTTAGGCAGGGGGCGCGACACAGATACGCAGTATTTT
clone_size: NA
j_call: TRBJ2-3
d_call: TRBD1
v_call: TRBV7-9

cdr3_aa: CASSVGGGRLNTEAFF
cdr3_nt: TGTGCCAGCAGCGTAGGAGGGGGGAGATTGAACACTGAAGCTTTCTTT
clone_size: once
j_call: TRBJ1-1
d_call: NA
v_call: TRBV9

cdr3_aa: CASSRQENTEAFF
cdr3_nt: TGTGCCAGCAGTCGTCAGGAGAACACTGAAGCTTTCTTT
clone_size: NA
j_call: TRBJ1-1
d_call: NA
v_call: TRBV6-5

cdr3_aa: CASSFKGAGPQHF
cdr3_nt: TGTGCCAGCAGTTTTAAGGGAGCTGGGCCCCAGCATTTT
clone_size: NA
j_call: TRBJ1-5
d_call: NA
v_call: TRBV27

cdr3_aa: CASSPMGKRSPLHF
cdr3_nt: TGTGCCAGCTCACCAATGGGGAAGAGATCACCCCTCCACTTT
clone_size: NA
j_call: TRBJ1-6
d_call: NA
v_call: TRBV18

cdr3_aa: CASSPMSSYEQYF
cdr3_nt: TGTGCCAGTAGTCCTATGAGCTCCTACGAGCAGTACTTC
clone_size: NA
j_call: TRBJ2-7
d_call: NA
v_call: TRBV19

cdr3_aa: CASSFYRQPQHF
cdr3_nt: TGTGCCAGCAGCTTTTATAGACAGCCCCAGCATTTT
clone_size: once
j_call: TRBJ1-5
d_call: NA
v_call: TRBV5-6

cdr3_aa: CASSRSGGNTEAFF
cdr3_nt: TGTGCCAGCAGCCGATCCGGGGGGAACACTGAAGCTTTCTTT
clone_size: NA
j_call: TRBJ1-1
d_call: NA
v_call: TRBV5-4

cdr3_aa: CASSTAEGIRLNTEAFF
cdr3_nt: TGTGCCAGCAGTACAGCTGAGGGCATTAGACTGAACACTGAAGCTTTCTTT
clone_size: once
j_call: TRBJ1-1
d_call: NA
v_call: TRBV11-2

cdr3_aa: CASSSQGTTHYGYTF
cdr3_nt: TGTGCCAGCAGCTCCCAGGGAACAACCCACTATGGCTACACCTTC
clone_size: NA
j_call: TRBJ1-2
d_call: NA
v_call: TRBV5-5

cdr3_aa: CASSLTGGPNTGELFF
cdr3_nt: TGTGCCAGCAGCTTAACGGGTGGACCTAACACCGGGGAGCTGTTTTTT
clone_size: NA
j_call: TRBJ2-2
d_call: NA
v_call: TRBV13

cdr3_aa: CATRITGGIDGYTF
cdr3_nt: TGTGCCACCCGAATCACAGGGGGCATTGATGGCTACACCTTC
clone_size: NA
j_call: TRBJ1-2
d_call: TRBD1
v_call: TRBV6-1

cdr3_aa: CASSLSGYEQYF
cdr3_nt: TGTGCCAGCAGTTTAAGTGGATACGAGCAGTACTTC
clone_size: NA
j_call: TRBJ2-7
d_call: NA
v_call: TRBV27

cdr3_aa: CASSTTGTSNTEAFF
cdr3_nt: TGTGCCAGTAGTACCACGGGGACATCCAACACTGAAGCTTTCTTT
clone_size: NA
j_call: TRBJ1-1
d_call: NA
v_call: TRBV19

cdr3_aa: CASSLEVAGGGSYEQYF
cdr3_nt: TGTGCCAGCAGCTTGGAGGTAGCGGGGGGCGGCTCCTACGAGCAGTACTTC
clone_size: once
j_call: TRBJ2-7
d_call: TRBD2
v_call: TRBV5-6

cdr3_aa: CASSLLAGSNSPLHF
cdr3_nt: TGTGCCAGCAGCTTGTTAGCAGGGAGTAATTCACCCCTCCACTTT
clone_size: NA
j_call: TRBJ1-6
d_call: NA
v_call: TRBV7-9

cdr3_aa: CASSLRGQETQYF
cdr3_nt: TGCGCCAGCAGCTTGCGGGGCCAAGAGACCCAGTACTTC
clone_size: once
j_call: TRBJ2-5
d_call: NA
v_call: TRBV5-1

cdr3_aa: CASSFRGRVEKLFF
cdr3_nt: TGTGCCAGCAGTTTCAGGGGGCGGGTTGAAAAACTGTTTTTT
clone_size: NA
j_call: TRBJ1-4
d_call: TRBD1
v_call: TRBV27

cdr3_aa: CASRNRADELFF
cdr3_nt: TGTGCCAGCAGAAACAGGGCCGACGAGCTGTTTTTT
clone_size: NA
j_call: TRBJ2-2
d_call: NA
v_call: TRBV6-5

cdr3_aa: CASSQPTSGVYNEQFF
cdr3_nt: TGCGCCAGCAGCCAACCAACTAGCGGCGTGTATAATGAGCAGTTCTTC
clone_size: NA
j_call: TRBJ2-1
d_call: TRBD2
v_call: TRBV4-1

cdr3_aa: CASSVSLTANYGYTF
cdr3_nt: TGTGCCAGCAGCGTGAGCCTTACAGCTAACTATGGCTACACCTTC
clone_size: NA
j_call: TRBJ1-2
d_call: NA
v_call: TRBV7-9

cdr3_aa: CASSERAYYGYTF
cdr3_nt: TGTGCCAGCAGTGAAAGGGCCTACTATGGCTACACCTTC
clone_size: NA
j_call: TRBJ1-2
d_call: NA
v_call: TRBV6-1